These 28 T cell receptor beta chains were sequenced from one sample in a study of T cells in tuberculosis. Time point given: new active TB diagnosis, blood taken before or within 7 days of starting treatment. Libraries were prepared by immunoSEQ multiplex PCR; TCRdb keeps only in-frame clonotypes and omits some of them. The table shows under 40,000 clones, with around 94% occurring only once. This specimen was PBMCs, taken at tuberculosis diagnosis. These receptors all stem from an adult with tuberculosis.

The chain links TRBV10-1 to TRBJ2-7, with a possible D match to TRBD1 (6 bases). CDR3 length: 15 residues. Per the germline V gene, CDR1 is WNHNN and CDR2 is SYGVQD (reference sequence). The germline V and J ends were trimmed by 3 bases and 4 bases, with 16 bases remaining between them. The CDR3 DNA is TGCGCCAGCAGTGACCCAACAGGGCGTCCTTACGAGCAGTACTTC. Protein sequence: CASSDPTGRPYEQYF.

The chain combines TRBV5-6 with TRBJ1-5; 12 nucleotides match TRBD1. The germline CDR1 and CDR2 sequences are SGHDT and YYEEEE. The V segment lost 2 bases and the J segment 1 base; nucleotides outside the gene matches: 4. This CDR3 contains 17 residues. CDR3 in amino acids: CASSLGTGGRSNQPQHF. CDR3 coding DNA: TGTGCCAGCAGCTTAGGGACAGGGGGCCGAAGCAATCAGCCCCAGCATTTT. Combining the CDR3 with reference TRBV5-6 and TRBJ1-5 gives the whole variable domain DAGVTQSPTHLIKTRGQQVTLRCSPKSGHDTVSWYQQALGQGPQFIFQYYEEEERQRGNFPDRFSGHQFPNYSSELNVNALLLGDSALYLCASSLGTGGRSNQPQHFGDGTRLSIL.

This CDR3 is CASSLKGDTIYF. The CDR3 nucleotides read TGTGCCAGCAGCTTAAAGGGGGACACCATATATTTT. The V call is TRBV7-8, the J call TRBJ1-3; possible D gene TRBD1, 6 bases. The V gene lost 2 bases and the J gene lost 8 bases, with 7 bases spanning the gap. The CDR3 runs 12 residues. Germline values: CDR1 SGHVS, CDR2 FQNEAQ.

This clone was picked up one time. J is TRBJ2-1 and V is TRBV11-3; possible D gene TRBD2, 5 bases. The V end lost 5 bases, the J end lost 9 bases, and 17 bases lay between the germline ends. The CDR3 contains 14 residues. The germline V gene has CDR1 SGHNT and CDR2 YENEEA. CDR3 sequence reads: CASSPARRRGEQFF. The CDR3 nucleotides are TGTGCCAGCAGCCCTGCGAGGAGGAGAGGTGAGCAGTTCTTC.

The chain joins TRBV10-2 to TRBJ1-5; the D is unclear. Germline V gives CDR1 WSHSY, CDR2 SAAADI. The CDR3 runs to 12 residues. Trimming stripped 3 bases from V and 9 bases from J, with 9 bases between. Here the CDR3 reads CASSETVRPQHF. The CDR3 DNA reads as TGCGCCAGCAGTGAAACAGTGCGGCCCCAGCATTTT.

This clone appeared a single time. The chain carries TRBV2 and TRBJ1-1; D is unresolved. The germline V and J ends were trimmed by 7 bases and 0 bases, with 9 bases remaining between them. Germline CDR1 and CDR2: SNHLY and FYNNEI. CDR3 size: 13 residues. CDR3 sequence reads: CASILLVNTEAFF. The CDR3 nucleotides are TGTGCCAGCATCTTGTTAGTGAACACTGAAGCTTTCTTT.

This clone was picked up a small number of times. The rearrangement joins TRBV27 to TRBJ1-6; 7 nucleotides line up with TRBD1. This CDR3 spans 17 amino acids. The germline CDR1 and CDR2 sequences are MNHEY and SMNVEV (reference sequence). J gave up 0 bases and V 8 bases, and 10 bases lay outside the gene matches. The CDR3 reads CASGRQGPSSYNSPLHF. Here the CDR3 DNA reads TGTGCCAGCGGACGACAGGGCCCAAGCTCCTATAATTCACCCCTCCACTTT.

The rearrangement links TRBV6-4 to TRBJ2-7; D unclear. CDR3 length: 12 residues. V dropped 5 bases and J dropped 4 bases, with 9 bases sitting between them. Looked up from germline, CDR1 is MRHNA and CDR2 is SNTAGT. The DNA of the CDR3 is TGTGCCAGCAGTAGTCAGATATACGAGCAGTACTTC. Its protein is CASSSQIYEQYF.

The chain combines TRBV18 with TRBJ1-5; D remains ambiguous. There are 14 residues in the CDR3. CDR1 is KGHSH and CDR2 is LQKENI in the germline V gene. Trimming shortened V by 2 bases and J by 7 bases, and 12 bases separated the two germline ends. The CDR3 nucleotides read TGTGCCAGCTCACCAGGGCCAGTAAGCCAGCCCCAGCATTTT. Protein product: CASSPGPVSQPQHF.

This clone was seen once. This chain links TRBV27 with TRBJ1-3; 8 bases agree with TRBD1. The germline CDR1 and CDR2 sequences are MNHEY and SMNVEV (reference sequence). The V segment lost 5 bases and the J segment 0 bases; nucleotides outside the gene matches: 3. The CDR3 contains 15 residues. The CDR3 loop reads CASSITGGSGNTIYF. CDR3 in DNA: TGTGCCAGCAGTATCACAGGGGGCTCTGGAAACACCATATATTTT.

Remarks on this clone: At one boundary the junction diverges from the germline segment, which might be a read error. The CDR3 DNA follows: TGTGCCAGCAGCGTAGACCAGGAGACCCAGTACTTC. Amino acid sequence: CASSVDQETQYF. The V and J genes are TRBV9 and TRBJ2-5; D is unresolved. This CDR3 has 12 amino acids. CDR1 is SGDLS and CDR2 is YYNGEE in the germline V gene.

Only one count was recorded for this clone. The chain recombines TRBV5-1 with TRBJ2-1, with 10 positions matching TRBD1. V dropped 2 bases and J dropped 1; count of bases not matched to a gene: 6. The CDR3 has 17 residues. CDR1 is SGHRS and CDR2 is YFSETQ in the germline V gene. CDR3 coding DNA: TGCGCCAGCAGCTTTAGACAGGGGGCAGTGTCCTACAATGAGCAGTTCTTC. It is translated as CASSFRQGAVSYNEQFF.

This clone was seen more than once but under ten times. The V call is TRBV2, the J call TRBJ2-7; perhaps TRBD1 as D (5 bases). Germline CDR1 and CDR2: SNHLY and FYNNEI. The CDR3 runs 13 residues. Trimming removed 2 bases from V and 6 bases from J, with 11 bases in between. CDR3 region: CASSERQGREQYF. The CDR3 nucleotides are TGTGCCAGCAGTGAACGCCAGGGTCGCGAGCAGTACTTC.

V and J are TRBV27 and TRBJ1-5; D gene unclear. The germline CDR1 and CDR2 sequences are MNHEY and SMNVEV (reference sequence). V lost 5 bases to trimming and J lost 4 bases, with 9 bases between them. The CDR3 is 13 residues long. CDR3 in DNA: TGTGCCAGCAGTCCGAACTTAAATCAGCCCCAGCATTTT. Protein: CASSPNLNQPQHF.

The V and J genes are TRBV6-5 and TRBJ2-6; D remains ambiguous. V was clipped by 5 bases and J by 0 bases, with 5 bases between them. Germline V CDR1 and CDR2: MNHEY, SVGAGI. This CDR3 is built from 14 residues. CDR3 in amino acids: CASSQNSGANVLTF. The CDR3 bases are TGTGCCAGCAGTCAAAACTCTGGGGCCAACGTCCTGACTTTC.

CDR3 amino acids: CASSSRQGVTEAFF. For the CDR3, the DNA is TGTGCCAGCAGCTCCAGACAGGGGGTCACTGAAGCTTTCTTT. The chain couples TRBV7-2 to TRBJ1-1, with 9 bases aligning to TRBD1. The CDR3 is made up of 14 amino acids. Trimming took 4 bases from V and 4 from J; bases not matched to a gene: 4. From germline, CDR1 is SGHTA and CDR2 FQGNSA.

This sequence joins TRBV9 and TRBJ2-1, with D possibly matching TRBD2 (5 bases). This CDR3 region has 13 residues. Trimming cost V 1 base and J 5 bases, with 7 bases left between them. From germline, CDR1 is SGDLS and CDR2 YYNGEE. CDR3 loop: CASSVREHNEQFF. The CDR3 bases are TGTGCCAGCAGCGTAAGGGAGCACAATGAGCAGTTCTTC.

The chain couples TRBV14 to TRBJ2-7; D is possibly TRBD2 (5 bases). The CDR3 runs 14 residues. The ends were cut back, 0 bases at V and 3 bases at J, with 9 bases in the middle. CDR1 SGHDN and CDR2 FVKESK come from the germline V gene. CDR3 residues: CASSQDLRVYEQYF. CDR3 nucleotides: TGTGCCAGCAGCCAAGATCTGAGGGTCTACGAGCAGTACTTC.

The chain joins TRBV6-1 to TRBJ2-6, with D possibly TRBD1 on 6 matching bases. Germline CDR1 MNHNS, CDR2 SASEGT. This CDR3 contains 18 residues. V lost 3 bases to trimming and J lost 2 bases, with 17 bases between them. CDR3 sequence reads: CASSDRGKGLAGANVLTF. The DNA of the CDR3 is TGTGCCAGCAGTGATAGGGGGAAAGGTCTTGCTGGGGCCAACGTCCTGACTTTC.

V is TRBV18 and J is TRBJ1-1, with D unresolved. Germline CDR1 reads KGHSH; CDR2 reads LQKENI. The V end was cut by 5 bases, the J end by 1 base, with 5 bases between. The CDR3 consists of 12 residues. Here the CDR3 DNA reads TGTGCCAGCTCAATCCGGAACACTGAAGCTTTCTTT. It encodes CASSIRNTEAFF.

The chain uses TRBV5-6 and TRBJ1-1, with 9 nucleotides matching TRBD1. V lost 4 bases to trimming and J lost 3 bases; unmatched junction nucleotides: 4. This CDR3 is built from 14 residues. Germline lookup yields CDR1 SGHDT and CDR2 YYEEEE. The CDR3 DNA sequence: TGTGCCAGCAGCGTGGGACAGGGTGACACTGAAGCTTTCTTT. This codes for CASSVGQGDTEAFF.

The chain recombines TRBV2 with TRBJ2-1; D unresolved. Germline V lookup: CDR1 SNHLY, CDR2 FYNNEI. V lost 11 bases to trimming and J lost 7 bases, with 12 bases between them. This CDR3 is 11 amino acids long. The DNA of the CDR3 is TGTGCCTTCCGCGTATTTAATGAGCAGTTCTTC. It codes for CAFRVFNEQFF.

This rearrangement joins TRBV18 to TRBJ1-5; 9 bases fit TRBD1. Germline V gene lookup returns CDR1 KGHSH and CDR2 LQKENI. The CDR3 consists of 15 residues. V lost 3 bases and J lost 5; bases outside the gene matches: 5. The CDR3 sequence: CASSPRDRVDQPQHF. CDR3 bases: TGTGCCAGCTCACCCCGGGACAGGGTTGATCAGCCCCAGCATTTT. The full variable domain, completed using reference TRBV18 and TRBJ1-5, is NAGVMQNPRHLVRRRGQEARLRCSPMKGHSHVYWYRQLPEEGLKFMVYLQKENIIDESGMPKERFSAEFPKEGPSILRIQQVVRGDSAAYFCASSPRDRVDQPQHFGDGTRLSIL.

The chain employs TRBV12-5 and TRBJ1-5; the D is unclear. The V end lost 0 bases, the J end lost 0 bases, and 12 bases lay between the germline ends. Germline CDR1 and CDR2: LGHNT and FRNRAP. CDR3 length equals 17 residues. This chain's CDR3 is CASGLVHPLYSNQPQHF. Here the CDR3 DNA reads TGTGCTAGTGGTTTGGTCCACCCCCTCTATAGCAATCAGCCCCAGCATTTT. Variable domain in full (rest from reference TRBV12-5 and TRBJ1-5): DARVTQTPRHKVTEMGQEVTMRCQPILGHNTVFWYRQTMMQGLELLAYFRNRAPLDDSGMPKDRFSAEMPDATLATLKIQPSEPRDSAVYFCASGLVHPLYSNQPQHFGDGTRLSIL.

The chain has TRBV11-2 and TRBJ2-2; tentatively, D is TRBD2 (5 bases). CDR3 length equals 18 residues. From germline, CDR1 is SGHAT and CDR2 FQNNGV. The V end lost 2 bases, the J end lost 1 base, and 17 bases lay between the germline ends. The CDR3 region has the DNA TGTGCCAGCAGCTTATTTCGTCCGGAGGCCCTGAACACCGGGGAGCTGTTTTTT. The encoded protein is CASSLFRPEALNTGELFF.

Relative to its sample, this clone is medium-sized (0.01 to 0.1%). The chain employs TRBV25-1 and TRBJ1-2, with 8 bases that match TRBD1. The CDR3 covers 12 residues. Trimming cost V 3 bases and J 10 bases; bases outside gene matches: 4. Germline V gene sequence: CDR1 MGHDK, CDR2 SYGVNS. CDR3 bases: TGTGCCAGCAGTGAGCGGCAGGGGGCCTACACCTTC. It yields the protein CASSERQGAYTF.

The chain is built from TRBV2 and TRBJ1-1; tentative D call: TRBD1 (6 bases). The CDR3 is 15 residues long. In germline, CDR1 is SNHLY, CDR2 FYNNEI. The V gene lost 6 bases and the J gene lost 0 bases, with 14 bases spanning the gap. CDR3: CASSPTGTLNTEAFF. In DNA, the CDR3 is TGTGCCAGCAGCCCGACCGGGACACTGAACACTGAAGCTTTCTTT.

The rearrangement uses TRBV5-1 and TRBJ2-7; 12 bases line up with TRBD2. Germline assignment: CDR1 SGHRS and CDR2 YFSETQ. This CDR3 is built from 17 residues. The junction had 14 bases not matched to a gene; V was cut back by 3 bases and J by 7 bases. CDR3 sequence reads: CASSSRTSGTQRFEQYF. In DNA, the CDR3 is TGCGCCAGCAGCTCCCGGACTAGCGGGACCCAACGGTTTGAGCAGTACTTC.